This TCR beta chain derives from a study of T cells in tuberculosis (dated by TCRdb to the late 2010s). Study-level background: To characterize T cells specific for the mycobacterial lipid antigen glucose monomycolate (GMM), the study used CD1B tetramers together with high-throughput TCR immunosequencing. With 9 to 11 people per group, a South African clinical cohort compared IGRA-negative adolescents, IGRA-positive adolescents with latent tuberculosis, and adults with active tuberculosis. Beyond this particular receptor, the publication reports: Compared with IGRA-negative controls, TCR-alpha repertoires from active tuberculosis had smaller mean NN-distances to GMM-specific TCRs, which suggests that these TCRs underwent clonal expansion. Shorter CDR3-alpha lengths in active tuberculosis patients partly drove the smaller NN-distances, and the TCR-beta difference was not statistically significant. Clinical samples were chosen by availability of cryopreserved specimens, and active tuberculosis cases were adults while controls were adolescents. A classifier using the diverse GMM-specific repertoire reached just over 85% accuracy (AUROC approximately 0.91), compared with 70% accuracy using GEM motif frequencies.

Points on this clone: No cognate antigen has been identified for it. Per-nucleotide qualities are absent, and no much larger clonotype sits a single base away.

The CDR3 runs 14 amino acids, cysteine and phenylalanine included. Here the CDR3 DNA is all that survives: 42 bases in frame from base 1. CDR1 LNHNV and CDR2 YYDKDF were looked up in the germline V gene (reference sequence). V is cut by 0 bases and J by 5 bases, and the space between the germline ends is 10 bases. At study entry, a tuberculin skin test and the QuantiFERON-TB GOLD In-Tube IGRA were used to screen adolescents for latent tuberculosis infection. Unsorted cryopreserved PBMC were immunosequenced, covering on average approximately 98,000 T cells per clinical donor. Eleven high schools in the Worcester region of the Western Cape, South Africa, served as enrollment sites for adolescents aged 12 to 18 years. Around 10 M. tuberculosis-infected adolescents and roughly ten uninfected adolescents were selected, with the two groups matched for age and sex. For the adolescents, PBMC were isolated by density centrifugation from freshly drawn heparinized blood and then cryopreserved.

TCR libraries were generated with the immunoSEQ multiplex PCR assay, using TCR-beta and/or TCR-alpha/delta assays for each sample. Amplified TCR libraries were sequenced on the Illumina high-throughput platform. Concerning the study's data processing: Clustering and dimensionality reduction relied on pairwise TCRdist distances among GMM-specific receptors from T cells that were either sorted ex vivo or expanded in vitro. Each clinical repertoire was scored by mean NN-distance, the average TCRdist to the nearest 10% of tetramer-positive reference sequences. GEM TCR motif frequency was computed as the fraction of unique TCRs matching known GEM sequences by V/J usage and CDR3 length. Linear discriminant analysis with leave-one-out cross-validation, implemented in scikit-learn, was used to classify active tuberculosis. TCRdb took this table from immuneACCESS and kept in-frame rearrangements with V and J called. Such tables lack part of the clones; where checked against another copy, unresolved V genes explain under half of the gap, and the rest is unexplained. V and J calls and clone size come straight from that table; D and trimming were deduced from the DNA. The table for this sample lists about 25,000 clones; about 92% of them were counted only once. Roughly 17% of the sample goes to the ten largest clones.

Recombination joined TRBV15 with TRBJ1-2; no D segment can be confidently identified. The sequence was collected from a donor between 5 and 29 years old with latent tuberculosis or without tuberculosis infection. Some clones in this sample may be carry-over from other donors' samples. Sequencing used PBMCs. The CDR3 reads as follows: CATSRERTEYGYTF. Here is the DNA: TGTGCCACCAGCAGAGAGAGGACTGAGTATGGCTACACCTTC. The CDR3 plus the reference TRBV15 and TRBJ1-2 genes for the other parts give the full variable domain: DAMVIQNPRYQVTQFGKPVTLSCSQTLNHNVMYWYQQKSSQAPKLLFHYYDKDFNNEADTPDNFQSRRPNTSFCFLDIRSPGLGDTAMYLCATSRERTEYGYTFGSGTRLTVV.